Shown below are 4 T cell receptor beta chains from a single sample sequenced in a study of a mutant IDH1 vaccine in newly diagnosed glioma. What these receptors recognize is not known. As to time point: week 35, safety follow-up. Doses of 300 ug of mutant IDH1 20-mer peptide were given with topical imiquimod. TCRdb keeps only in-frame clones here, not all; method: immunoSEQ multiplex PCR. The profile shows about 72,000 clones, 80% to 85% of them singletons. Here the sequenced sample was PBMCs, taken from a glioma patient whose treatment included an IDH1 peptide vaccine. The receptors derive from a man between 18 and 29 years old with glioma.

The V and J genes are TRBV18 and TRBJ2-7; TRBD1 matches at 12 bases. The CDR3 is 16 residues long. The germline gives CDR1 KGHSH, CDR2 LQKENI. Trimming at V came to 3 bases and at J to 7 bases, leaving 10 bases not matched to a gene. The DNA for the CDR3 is TGTGCCAGCTCACCCCCGCCCGGGACAGGGGGCGGAGAGCAGTACTTC. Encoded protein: CASSPPPGTGGGEQYF.

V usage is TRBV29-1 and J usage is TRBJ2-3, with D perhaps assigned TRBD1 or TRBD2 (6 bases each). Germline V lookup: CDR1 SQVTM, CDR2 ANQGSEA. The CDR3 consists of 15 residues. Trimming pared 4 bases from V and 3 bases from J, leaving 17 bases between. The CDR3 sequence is CSVGGAGPGTDTQYF. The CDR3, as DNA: TGCAGCGTTGGGGGGGCCGGGCCCGGTACAGATACGCAGTATTTT.

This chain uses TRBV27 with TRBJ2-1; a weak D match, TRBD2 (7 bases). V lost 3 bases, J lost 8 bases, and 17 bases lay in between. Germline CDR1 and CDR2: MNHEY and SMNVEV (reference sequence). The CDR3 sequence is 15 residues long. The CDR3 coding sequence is TGTGCCAGCAGTTTGGTGGGGGGGCCGCCTGATGAGCAGTTCTTC. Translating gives CASSLVGGPPDEQFF.

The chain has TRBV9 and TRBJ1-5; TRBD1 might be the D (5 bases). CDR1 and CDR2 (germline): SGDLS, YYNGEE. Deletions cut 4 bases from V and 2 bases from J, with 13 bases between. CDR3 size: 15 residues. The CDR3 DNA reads TGTGCCAGCAGCTCGGGACTTTCCGGCAATCAGCCCCAGCATTTT. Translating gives CASSSGLSGNQPQHF.